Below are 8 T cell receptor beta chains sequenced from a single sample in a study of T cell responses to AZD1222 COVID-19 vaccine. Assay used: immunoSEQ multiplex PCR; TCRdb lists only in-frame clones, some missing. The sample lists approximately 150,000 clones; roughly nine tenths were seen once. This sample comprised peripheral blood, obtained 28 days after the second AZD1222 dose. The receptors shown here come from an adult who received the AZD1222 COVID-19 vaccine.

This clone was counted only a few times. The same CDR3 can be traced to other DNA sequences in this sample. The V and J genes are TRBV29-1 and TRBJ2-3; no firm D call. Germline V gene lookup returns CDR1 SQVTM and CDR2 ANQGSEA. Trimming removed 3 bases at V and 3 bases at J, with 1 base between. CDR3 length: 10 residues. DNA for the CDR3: TGCAGCGTTGATACAGATACGCAGTATTTT. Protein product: CSVDTDTQYF.

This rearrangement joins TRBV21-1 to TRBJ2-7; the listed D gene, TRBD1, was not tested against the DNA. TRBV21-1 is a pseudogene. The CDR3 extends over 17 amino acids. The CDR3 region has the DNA TGTGCCAGCAGCAAAGAAACGGGGACAGGGGATTTGAGGGAGCAGTACTTC. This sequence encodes CASSKETGTGDLREQYF.

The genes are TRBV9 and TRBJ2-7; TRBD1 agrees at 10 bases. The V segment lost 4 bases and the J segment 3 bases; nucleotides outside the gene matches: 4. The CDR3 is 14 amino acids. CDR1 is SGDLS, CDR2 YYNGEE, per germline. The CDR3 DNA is TGTGCCAGCAGCCTTCGGACAGGGGGCTACGAGCAGTACTTC. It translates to CASSLRTGGYEQYF.

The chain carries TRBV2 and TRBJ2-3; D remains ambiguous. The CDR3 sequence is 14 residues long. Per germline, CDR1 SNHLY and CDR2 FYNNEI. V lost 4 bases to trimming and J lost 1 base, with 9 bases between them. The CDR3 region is CASSALMGTDTQYF. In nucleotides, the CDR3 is TGTGCCAGCAGTGCACTAATGGGCACAGATACGCAGTATTTT.

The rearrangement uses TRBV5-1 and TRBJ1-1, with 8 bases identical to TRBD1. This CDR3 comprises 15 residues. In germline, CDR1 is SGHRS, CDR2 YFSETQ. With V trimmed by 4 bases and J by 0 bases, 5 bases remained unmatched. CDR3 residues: CASSRTGNMNTEAFF. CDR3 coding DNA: TGCGCCAGCAGCCGGACAGGGAACATGAACACTGAAGCTTTCTTT.

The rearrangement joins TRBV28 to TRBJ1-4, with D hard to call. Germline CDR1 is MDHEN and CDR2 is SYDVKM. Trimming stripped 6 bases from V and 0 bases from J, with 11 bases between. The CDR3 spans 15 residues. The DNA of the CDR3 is TGTGCCAGCAGCCCCGGGTCCGCAACTAATGAAAAACTGTTTTTT. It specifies CASSPGSATNEKLFF.

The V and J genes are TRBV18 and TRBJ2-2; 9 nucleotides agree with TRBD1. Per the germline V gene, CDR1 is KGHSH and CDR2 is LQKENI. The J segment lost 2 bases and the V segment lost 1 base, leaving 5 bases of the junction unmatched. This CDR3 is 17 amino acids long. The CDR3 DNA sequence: TGTGCCAGCTCACCACTCCTGACAGGGGGAAACACCGGGGAGCTGTTTTTT. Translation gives CASSPLLTGGNTGELFF.

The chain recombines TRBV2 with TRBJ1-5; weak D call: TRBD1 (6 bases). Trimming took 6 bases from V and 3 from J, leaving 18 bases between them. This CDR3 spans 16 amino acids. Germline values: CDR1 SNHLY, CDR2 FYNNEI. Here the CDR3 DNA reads TGTGCCAGCAGGCTCAGGGGACCCGCTTACAATCAGCCCCAGCATTTT. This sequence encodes CASRLRGPAYNQPQHF.